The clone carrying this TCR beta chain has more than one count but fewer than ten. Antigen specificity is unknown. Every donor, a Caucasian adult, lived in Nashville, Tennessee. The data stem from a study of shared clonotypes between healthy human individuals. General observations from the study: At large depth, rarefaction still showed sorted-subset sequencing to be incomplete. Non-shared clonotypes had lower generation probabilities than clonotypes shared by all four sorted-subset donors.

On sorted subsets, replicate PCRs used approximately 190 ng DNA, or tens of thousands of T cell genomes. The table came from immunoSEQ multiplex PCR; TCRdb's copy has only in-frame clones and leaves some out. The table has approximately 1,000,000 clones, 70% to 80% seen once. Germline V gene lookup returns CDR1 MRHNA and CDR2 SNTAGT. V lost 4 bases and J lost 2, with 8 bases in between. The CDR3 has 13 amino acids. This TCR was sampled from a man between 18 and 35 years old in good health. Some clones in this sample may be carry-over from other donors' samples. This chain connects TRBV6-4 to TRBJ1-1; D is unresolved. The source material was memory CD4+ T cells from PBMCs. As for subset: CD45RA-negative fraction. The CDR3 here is CASSAFSNTEAFF. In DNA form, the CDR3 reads TGTGCCAGCAGTGCTTTCTCAAACACTGAAGCTTTCTTT.